A selection of T cell receptor beta chains follows, all from one sample in a study of blood T cell repertoires in COVID-19. Repertoires were generated with immunoSEQ multiplex PCR, while TCRdb's copy carries only in-frame clones and drops some. The sample consists of under 200,000 clones, roughly 84% of them appearing once. Source material: PBMCs or T cells enriched from blood (not recorded which). The source of these receptors is a woman aged 45 to 65 who had recovered from COVID-19. The CDR3 runs from the conserved cysteine through the conserved F or W. The D gene is left open where the match is weak. Only part of the rows carry a size: once, few, many, or a class if the clone is expanded.

d_gene	v_gene	j_gene	abundance	CDR3aa	CDR3nt
TRBD2	TRBV6-5	TRBJ2-1	.	CASSYSGLVIKGEQFF	TGTGCCAGCAGTTACTCGGGACTAGTTATCAAGGGGGAGCAGTTCTTC
.	TRBV6-2/TRBV6-3	TRBJ1-6	.	CASSYGPGKNSPLHF	TGTGCCAGCAGTTACGGTCCAGGGAAAAATTCACCCCTCCACTTT
.	TRBV29-1	TRBJ1-1	.	CSVGGKTYTEAFF	TGCAGCGTTGGAGGCAAGACTTACACTGAAGCTTTCTTT
TRBD1	TRBV28	TRBJ1-4	.	CASSSGTGVEKLFF	TGTGCCAGCAGTTCCGGGACAGGGGTAGAAAAACTGTTTTTT
.	TRBV28	TRBJ1-2	few	CASSPSGSPLKLYGYTF	TGTGCCAGCAGTCCCTCAGGTTCCCCGTTGAAACTCTATGGCTACACCTTC
.	TRBV28	TRBJ1-6	once	CASSFTALDNSPLHF	TGTGCCAGCAGTTTTACAGCTCTCGATAATTCACCCCTCCACTTT
.	TRBV3-1/TRBV3-2	TRBJ1-2	.	CASTQASGREGYTF	TGTGCCAGCACCCAGGCGTCGGGGAGGGAAGGCTACACCTTC
.	TRBV7-9	TRBJ1-4	once	CASSIRDTEKLFF	TGTGCCAGCAGCATCCGGGACACAGAAAAACTGTTTTTT
.	TRBV12-3/TRBV12-4	TRBJ2-7	.	CASSLETVEQYF	TGTGCCAGCAGTTTAGAGACAGTCGAACAGTACTTC
.	TRBV18	TRBJ1-4	.	CASSPRRATNEKLFF	TGTGCCAGCTCACCCCGGAGGGCAACTAATGAAAAACTGTTTTTT
TRBD2	TRBV10-3	TRBJ2-5	.	CATETSPGETQYF	TGTGCCACAGAGACTAGCCCGGGCGAGACCCAGTACTTC
TRBD1	TRBV27	TRBJ1-3	.	CASSRGPGNTIYF	TGTGCCAGCAGTAGGGGGCCTGGAAACACCATATATTTT
TRBD2	TRBV28	TRBJ2-1	few	CASSPGLAGASEQFF	TGTGCCAGCAGCCCGGGGCTAGCGGGAGCCAGTGAGCAGTTCTTC
TRBD2	TRBV5-4	TRBJ2-2	.	CASSLARGSNTGELFF	TGTGCCAGCAGCTTGGCGCGGGGGTCGAACACCGGGGAGCTGTTTTTT
TRBD1	TRBV2	TRBJ2-7	.	CASASGGYEQYF	TGTGCCAGCGCCTCAGGGGGCTACGAGCAGTACTTC
TRBD1	TRBV5-4	TRBJ2-1	.	CASSPTGGWQFF	TGTGCCAGCAGTCCTACAGGGGGATGGCAGTTCTTC
.	TRBV28	TRBJ2-7	once	CASRLTGLAGEQYF	TGTGCCAGCAGGCTTACAGGGTTGGCTGGCGAGCAGTACTTC
.	TRBV2	TRBJ1-1	.	CASARNTEAFF	TGTGCCAGCGCCAGGAACACTGAAGCTTTCTTT
.	TRBV7-2	TRBJ1-1	once	CASSPGHLNTEAFF	TGTGCCAGCAGCCCAGGACACCTGAACACTGAAGCTTTCTTT
.	TRBV12-5	TRBJ1-3	.	CASGAGPSGNTIYF	TGTGCTAGTGGAGCGGGGCCCTCTGGAAACACCATATATTTT
TRBD2	TRBV2	TRBJ2-1	.	CASGGGRNEQFF	TGTGCCAGCGGCGGGGGTCGGAATGAGCAGTTCTTC
.	TRBV3-1/TRBV3-2	TRBJ1-5	.	CASSERDTPPREPQHF	TGTGCCAGCAGCGAACGGGACACTCCTCCTAGGGAGCCCCAGCATTTT
.	TRBV7-9	TRBJ1-4	.	CASSLGQVGEKLFF	TGTGCCAGCAGCTTAGGACAGGTTGGGGAAAAACTGTTTTTT
.	TRBV2	TRBJ1-1	.	CASRAQWNTEAFF	TGTGCCAGCAGGGCCCAGTGGAACACTGAAGCTTTCTTT
TRBD1	TRBV15	TRBJ1-6	.	CATRGGQGPSPLHF	TGTGCCACCAGGGGAGGACAGGGACCTTCACCCCTCCACTTT
.	TRBV20-1	TRBJ1-5	few	CSANEGGPHQPQHF	TGCAGTGCTAATGAGGGTGGGCCCCATCAGCCCCAGCATTTT
.	TRBV15	TRBJ1-2	once	CATSRDHPLGGGYTF	TGTGCCACCAGCAGAGATCACCCCCTTGGCGGGGGCTACACCTTC
.	TRBV29-1	TRBJ1-2	.	CSVEDGGLYTF	TGCAGCGTTGAAGATGGGGGACTCTACACCTTC
TRBD1	TRBV6-5	TRBJ2-7	.	CASKDRAQQYF	TGTGCCAGCAAGGACAGGGCTCAGCAGTACTTC
.	TRBV12-5	TRBJ2-2	.	CASGLPGTRNTGELFF	TGTGCTAGTGGTCTCCCGGGGACAAGGAACACTGGGGAGCTGTTTTTT
.	TRBV18	TRBJ1-4	.	CASSPLEAPNEKLFF	TGTGCCAGCTCACCACTCGAGGCTCCTAATGAAAAACTGTTTTTT
TRBD1	TRBV4-3	TRBJ2-3	once	CASSQADRGREDTQYF	TGCGCCAGCAGCCAAGCCGACAGGGGGCGCGAGGATACGCAGTATTTT
.	TRBV6-5	TRBJ1-5	.	CASSSQGSQRNQPQHF	TGTGCCAGCAGTTCCCAGGGATCTCAGAGGAATCAGCCCCAGCATTTT
.	TRBV12-3/TRBV12-4	TRBJ1-1	.	CASSTGGNTEAFF	TGTGCCAGCAGTACCGGGGGGAACACTGAAGCTTTCTTT
.	TRBV6-5	TRBJ2-1	.	CASSPRQGSSNEQFF	TGTGCCAGCAGTCCCCGGCAGGGGAGTTCCAATGAGCAGTTCTTC
.	TRBV24-1	TRBJ2-2	.	CATGDTKNTGELFF	TGTGCCACCGGGGACACCAAGAACACCGGGGAGCTGTTTTTT
.	TRBV19	TRBJ1-1	.	CASSSQALNTEAFF	TGTGCCAGTAGTTCCCAGGCGCTGAACACTGAAGCTTTCTTT
TRBD1	TRBV10-3	TRBJ1-2	.	CAIRDGQGSYGYTF	TGTGCCATCAGGGATGGACAGGGAAGCTATGGCTACACCTTC
TRBD2	TRBV24-1	TRBJ2-3	.	CATSASVGLAASTDTQYF	TGTGCCACCAGTGCCTCGGTAGGACTAGCGGCTAGCACAGATACGCAGTATTTT
TRBD1	TRBV5-6	TRBJ1-4	.	CASSLTRQGESTNEKLFF	TGTGCCAGCAGCTTGACTCGACAGGGAGAGAGCACTAATGAAAAACTGTTTTTT
TRBD2	TRBV6-2/TRBV6-3	TRBJ2-3	.	CASSRGTSQGDTQYF	TGTGCCAGCAGTCGAGGGACTAGCCAGGGAGATACGCAGTATTTT
TRBD2	TRBV19	TRBJ2-7	.	CASSMPTSGAYEQYF	TGTGCCAGTAGTATGCCGACTAGCGGAGCTTACGAGCAGTACTTC
.	TRBV4-3	TRBJ1-1	.	CASSQDPFVGATEAFF	TGCGCCAGCAGCCAAGATCCCTTTGTAGGGGCCACTGAAGCTTTCTTT
.	TRBV12-2	TRBJ2-2	.	CASRSNMGDRVAGELFF	TGTGCAAGTCGCTCCAACATGGGAGATAGGGTTGCCGGGGAGCTGTTTTTT
TRBD2	TRBV27	TRBJ2-7	.	CASRRTSGYEQYF	TGTGCCAGCAGGAGGACTAGCGGCTACGAGCAGTACTTC